Sequencing of this TCR beta chain was carried out in a study of T cells in Graves' hyperthyroidism and ophthalmopathy. Study details: Blood was drawn when the patient was first diagnosed and still untreated.

The source material, RNA transcripts, was used to amplify TCR beta CDR3 regions. TCR CDR3 regions were first amplified by RT-PCR with HTBI primers. TCRdb called the multiplex PCR reads again in MiXCR, with one record for every CDR3 protein. The data contain about 640,000 distinct CDR3 sequences, 13% to 15% of them singletons. In germline, CDR1 is MDHEN, CDR2 SYDVKM. J was trimmed by 5 bases and V by 2 bases; bases with no gene match: 11. The CDR3 has 17 amino acids. Criteria for exclusion of patients were uncontrolled infection, other autoimmune disease, pregnancy or lactation. This sample holds PBMCs from 9.5 to 10 ml fresh peripheral blood.

This TCR was sampled from a woman aged 45-65 years with Graves' ophthalmopathy. The sequencing sample was made of blood. The V call is TRBV28, the J call TRBJ2-3; 9 nucleotides agree with TRBD2. The CDR3 sequence: CASSLSVVAGAGDTQYF. In DNA, the CDR3 is TGTGCCAGCAGTTTAAGCGTGGTAGCGGGAGCGGGAGATACGCAGTATTTT.